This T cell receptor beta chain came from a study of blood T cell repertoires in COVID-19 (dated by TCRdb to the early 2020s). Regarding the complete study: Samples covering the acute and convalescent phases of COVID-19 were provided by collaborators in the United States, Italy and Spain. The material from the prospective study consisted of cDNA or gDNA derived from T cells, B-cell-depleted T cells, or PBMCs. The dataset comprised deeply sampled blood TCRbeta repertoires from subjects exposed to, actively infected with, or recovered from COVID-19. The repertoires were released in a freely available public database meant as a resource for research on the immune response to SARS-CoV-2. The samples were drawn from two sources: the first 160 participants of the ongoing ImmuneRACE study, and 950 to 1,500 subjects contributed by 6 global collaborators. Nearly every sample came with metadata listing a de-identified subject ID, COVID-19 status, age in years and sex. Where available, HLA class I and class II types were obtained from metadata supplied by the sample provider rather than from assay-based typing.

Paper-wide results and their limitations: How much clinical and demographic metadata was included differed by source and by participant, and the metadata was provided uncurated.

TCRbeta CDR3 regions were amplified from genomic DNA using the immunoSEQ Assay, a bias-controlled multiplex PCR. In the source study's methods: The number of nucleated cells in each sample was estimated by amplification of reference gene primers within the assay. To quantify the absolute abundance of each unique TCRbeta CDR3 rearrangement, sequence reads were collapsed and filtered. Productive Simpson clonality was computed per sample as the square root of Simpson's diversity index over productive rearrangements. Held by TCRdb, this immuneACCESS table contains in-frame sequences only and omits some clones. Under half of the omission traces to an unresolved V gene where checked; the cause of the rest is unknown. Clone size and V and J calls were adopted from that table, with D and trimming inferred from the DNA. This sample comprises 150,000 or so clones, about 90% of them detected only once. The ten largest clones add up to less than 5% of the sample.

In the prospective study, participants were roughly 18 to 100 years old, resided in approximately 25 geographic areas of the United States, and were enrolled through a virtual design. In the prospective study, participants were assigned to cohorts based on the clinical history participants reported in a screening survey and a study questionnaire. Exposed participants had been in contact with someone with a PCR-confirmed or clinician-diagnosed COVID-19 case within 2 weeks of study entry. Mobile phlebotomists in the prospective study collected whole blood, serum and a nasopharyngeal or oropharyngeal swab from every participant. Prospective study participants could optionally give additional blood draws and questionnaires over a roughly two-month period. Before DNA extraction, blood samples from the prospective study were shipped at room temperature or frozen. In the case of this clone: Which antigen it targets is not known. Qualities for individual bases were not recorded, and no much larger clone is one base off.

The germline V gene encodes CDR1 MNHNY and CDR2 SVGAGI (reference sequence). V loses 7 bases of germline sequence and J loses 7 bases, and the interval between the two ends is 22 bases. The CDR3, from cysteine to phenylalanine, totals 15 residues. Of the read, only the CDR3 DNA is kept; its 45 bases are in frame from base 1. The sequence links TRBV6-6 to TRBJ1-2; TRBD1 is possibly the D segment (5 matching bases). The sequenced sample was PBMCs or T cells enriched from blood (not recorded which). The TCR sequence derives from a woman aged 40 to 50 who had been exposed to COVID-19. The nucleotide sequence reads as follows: TGTGCCAGCACCACCGGGACGGCTGAGACTAGTGGCTACACCTTC. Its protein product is CASTTGTAETSGYTF.